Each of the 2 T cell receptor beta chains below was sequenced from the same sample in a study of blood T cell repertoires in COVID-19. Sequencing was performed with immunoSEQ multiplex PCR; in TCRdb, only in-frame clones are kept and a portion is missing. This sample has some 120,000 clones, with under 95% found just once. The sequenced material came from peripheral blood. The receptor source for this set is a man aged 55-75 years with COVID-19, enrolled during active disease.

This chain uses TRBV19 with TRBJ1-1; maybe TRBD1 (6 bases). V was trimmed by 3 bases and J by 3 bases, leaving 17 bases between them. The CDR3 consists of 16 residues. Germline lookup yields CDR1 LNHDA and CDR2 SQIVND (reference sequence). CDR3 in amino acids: CASSIRQASVDTEAFF. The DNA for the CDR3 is TGTGCCAGTAGTATTCGACAGGCTTCTGTGGACACTGAAGCTTTCTTT.

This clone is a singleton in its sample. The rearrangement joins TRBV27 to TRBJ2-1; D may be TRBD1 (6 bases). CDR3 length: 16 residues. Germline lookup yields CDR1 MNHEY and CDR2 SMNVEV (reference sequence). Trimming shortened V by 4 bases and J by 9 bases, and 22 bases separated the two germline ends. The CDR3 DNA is TGTGCCAGCAGTTCGGACCGGGACACCTCCGGAGGTGAGCAGTTCTTC. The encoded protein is CASSSDRDTSGGEQFF.